The rows below give T cell receptor beta chains drawn from one sample of a study of cytomegalovirus exposure and HLA in healthy donors. Here immunoSEQ multiplex PCR was the method, and the copy in TCRdb shows in-frame clones only, minus some. The data contain tens of thousands of clones, about 90% of them singletons. Specimen: PBMCs. All receptors come from a woman under 40 in good health and CMV-seronegative. Both conserved end residues are part of each CDR3. A D gene is named only where the DNA matches it firmly. A clone size is listed for some rows: how often the clone was seen (once, few, many), or a class if it is expanded.

size,J,D,V,CDR3,DNA
NA,TRBJ1-3,TRBD1,TRBV7-7,CASSPSTGPSGNTIYF,TGTGCTAGCAGCCCATCGACAGGGCCCTCTGGAAACACCATATATTTT
NA,TRBJ2-2,TRBD2,TRBV11-3,CASSLPSGGTGELFF,TGCGCCAGCAGCTTACCCTCCGGGGGGACCGGGGAGCTGTTTTTT
NA,TRBJ1-2,TRBD1,TRBV6-5,CASSLGQGAGYGYTF,TGTGCCAGCAGTCTCGGACAGGGGGCAGGCTATGGCTACACCTTC
few,TRBJ2-4,NA,TRBV4-2,CASSQSRETNIQYF,TGTGCCAGCAGCCAGAGCAGGGAAACAAACATTCAGTACTTC
NA,TRBJ1-1,NA,TRBV6-5,CASSYALGGYEAFF,TGTGCCAGCAGTTACGCTCTGGGCGGGTATGAAGCTTTCTTT
NA,TRBJ2-7,TRBD2,TRBV25-1,CASSDLTSGRGAPYEQYF,TGTGCCAGCAGTGACCTGACTAGCGGGAGGGGGGCCCCCTACGAGCAGTACTTC
NA,TRBJ1-2,TRBD1,TRBV5-4,CASSPRQGHYGYTF,TGTGCCAGCAGCCCTAGACAGGGCCACTATGGCTACACCTTC
few,TRBJ2-7,TRBD1,TRBV10-2,CASTDWGQGNYEQYF,TGCGCCAGCACCGATTGGGGACAGGGAAACTACGAGCAGTACTTC
NA,TRBJ2-1,TRBD2,TRBV9,CASSVGGLAGNNEQFF,TGTGCCAGCAGCGTGGGGGGACTAGCGGGAAACAATGAGCAGTTCTTC
NA,TRBJ2-3,TRBD1,TRBV6-1,CASRLRGLTDTQYF,TGTGCCAGCAGGCTCAGGGGGTTAACAGATACGCAGTATTTT
NA,TRBJ2-5,TRBD1,TRBV6-5,CASSYDRVETQYF,TGTGCCAGCAGTTACGACAGGGTAGAGACCCAGTACTTC
NA,TRBJ2-1,TRBD2,TRBV19,CASSIGSGRAGYNEQFF,TGTGCCAGTAGTATAGGGAGCGGGAGGGCCGGATACAATGAGCAGTTCTTC
NA,TRBJ2-1,NA,TRBV19,CASAATGLRNEQFF,TGTGCCAGCGCTGCGACGGGGTTGCGGAATGAGCAGTTCTTC
NA,TRBJ1-2,NA,TRBV29-1,CSATQNYGYTF,TGCAGCGCAACGCAGAACTATGGCTACACCTTC
NA,TRBJ2-7,TRBD2,TRBV2,CASTPSGTSVYEQYF,TGTGCCAGCACACCTTCCGGGACTAGCGTCTACGAGCAGTACTTC
NA,TRBJ2-1,TRBD1,TRBV28,CASSPYARTGDNEQFF,TGTGCCAGCAGTCCATATGCAAGGACAGGGGACAATGAGCAGTTCTTC
NA,TRBJ1-1,NA,TRBV6-1,CASILRGGTEAFF,TGTGCCAGCATTCTCAGGGGAGGGACTGAAGCTTTCTTT
NA,TRBJ1-4,NA,TRBV6-6,CASSYAAASNEKLFF,TGTGCCAGCAGTTACGCGGCAGCTAGTAATGAAAAACTGTTTTTT
NA,TRBJ2-1,NA,TRBV13,CASSVGGSSYNEQFF,TGTGCCAGCAGCGTCGGGGGAAGCTCCTACAATGAGCAGTTCTTC
NA,TRBJ2-1,TRBD2,TRBV5-4,CASSFGLAESYNEQFF,TGTGCCAGCAGCTTCGGTCTAGCGGAGTCCTACAATGAGCAGTTCTTC
NA,TRBJ2-3,TRBD2,TRBV5-6,CASSGTSGTGADTQYF,TGTGCCAGCAGCGGGACTAGCGGAACAGGGGCAGATACGCAGTATTTT
once,TRBJ2-3,NA,TRBV9,CASSVEGTDTQYF,TGTGCCAGCAGCGTAGAGGGGACAGATACGCAGTATTTT
NA,TRBJ2-7,TRBD2,TRBV28,CASQSGNFYEQYF,TGTGCCAGCCAAAGCGGGAACTTCTACGAGCAGTACTTC
NA,TRBJ1-4,NA,TRBV4-1,CASSPGLLEKLFF,TGCGCCAGCAGCCCGGGACTTCTAGAAAAACTGTTTTTT
few,TRBJ2-3,NA,TRBV7-9,CASSLGPGPNTQYF,TGTGCCAGCAGCTTAGGCCCAGGGCCAAATACGCAGTATTTT
NA,TRBJ1-1,NA,TRBV14,CATQDRTRNTEAFF,TGTGCCACCCAAGACAGAACGAGGAACACTGAAGCTTTCTTT
few,TRBJ1-5,NA,TRBV23-1,CASSQERAGGNQPQHF,TGCGCCAGCAGTCAGGAAAGGGCCGGGGGCAATCAGCCCCAGCATTTT
NA,TRBJ1-5,NA,TRBV7-8,CASSPSNQPQHF,TGTGCCAGCAGCCCGAGCAATCAGCCCCAGCATTTT
NA,TRBJ2-7,NA,TRBV10-3,CAISEVSGSEQYF,TGTGCCATCAGTGAGGTCTCAGGGTCCGAGCAGTACTTC
NA,TRBJ2-1,TRBD2,TRBV11-2,CASSPRLAGVGPNEQFF,TGTGCCAGCAGCCCCAGACTAGCGGGAGTGGGGCCCAATGAGCAGTTCTTC
NA,TRBJ2-4,TRBD1,TRBV6-5,CASSSDRGAKNIQYF,TGTGCCAGCAGTTCCGACAGGGGCGCCAAAAACATTCAGTACTTC
once,TRBJ1-5,NA,TRBV27,CASSYLSDNQPQHF,TGTGCCAGCAGTTATCTCAGCGACAATCAGCCCCAGCATTTT
NA,TRBJ2-2,NA,TRBV28,CASSLWGHTGELFF,TGTGCCAGCAGTTTATGGGGGCACACCGGGGAGCTGTTTTTT
NA,TRBJ2-3,TRBD2,TRBV7-6,CASSLEAGGVTDTQYF,TGTGCCAGCAGCCTCGAAGCGGGAGGGGTCACAGATACGCAGTATTTT
NA,TRBJ1-1,NA,TRBV28,CASRSRGTNTEAFF,TGTGCCAGCAGATCTAGGGGGACGAACACTGAAGCTTTCTTT
NA,TRBJ1-1,TRBD1,TRBV6-6,CASSLDRVNTEAFF,TGTGCCAGCAGCCTGGACAGGGTGAACACTGAAGCTTTCTTT
NA,TRBJ1-2,TRBD1,TRBV18,CASSEDDRVYGYTF,TGTGCCAGCTCAGAAGACGACAGGGTCTATGGCTACACCTTC
NA,TRBJ2-3,TRBD2,TRBV5-8,CASSGGTSGGLDTQYF,TGTGCCAGCAGCGGGGGGACTAGCGGGGGTCTGGATACGCAGTATTTT
NA,TRBJ1-2,NA,TRBV29-1,CSVQTVLYGYTF,TGCAGCGTTCAGACTGTACTCTATGGCTACACCTTC
NA,TRBJ1-1,NA,TRBV28,CASTRDREAFF,TGTGCCAGCACCAGAGACAGGGAAGCTTTCTTT
once,TRBJ2-1,NA,TRBV7-2,CASSFQGEALSYNEQFF,TGTGCCAGCAGCTTCCAGGGGGAGGCCCTAAGCTACAATGAGCAGTTCTTC
NA,TRBJ2-5,NA,TRBV7-3,CASSLRPLPQETQYF,TGTGCCAGCAGCTTACGCCCTCTACCCCAAGAGACCCAGTACTTC
few,TRBJ2-1,NA,TRBV27,CASSLSSREAEEQFF,TGTGCCAGCAGTTTATCATCCAGGGAGGCAGAAGAGCAGTTCTTC
NA,TRBJ2-1,TRBD2,TRBV4-3,CASSQERAGLDNEQFF,TGCGCCAGCAGCCAAGAGCGAGCGGGACTCGACAATGAGCAGTTCTTC
NA,TRBJ2-7,NA,TRBV11-2,CASSLTGAPEEQYF,TGTGCCAGCAGCTTGACAGGAGCCCCTGAGGAGCAGTACTTC
NA,TRBJ2-7,TRBD1,TRBV28,CASSFRTGTGVPYEQYF,TGTGCCAGCAGTTTCAGAACCGGGACAGGGGTCCCCTACGAGCAGTACTTC
NA,TRBJ2-3,NA,TRBV7-2,CASSLASEVNTQYF,TGTGCCAGCAGCTTAGCCAGTGAGGTCAATACGCAGTATTTT
NA,TRBJ1-2,TRBD1,TRBV5-1,CASNEGQGPYGYTF,TGCGCCAGCAACGAGGGACAGGGACCATATGGCTACACCTTC
NA,TRBJ2-7,NA,TRBV5-4,CASSTHRASYEQYF,TGTGCCAGCAGCACGCACAGGGCGTCCTACGAGCAGTACTTC
NA,TRBJ2-1,TRBD1,TRBV27,CASSLWDRYNEQFF,TGTGCCAGCAGTTTATGGGACAGATACAATGAGCAGTTCTTC
NA,TRBJ1-1,TRBD1,TRBV5-6,CASSLRGQGRAFF,TGTGCCAGCAGCTTAAGGGGACAGGGTAGAGCTTTCTTT
NA,TRBJ2-7,TRBD1,TRBV18,CASSTGTGYEQYF,TGTGCCAGCTCAACCGGGACAGGCTACGAGCAGTACTTC